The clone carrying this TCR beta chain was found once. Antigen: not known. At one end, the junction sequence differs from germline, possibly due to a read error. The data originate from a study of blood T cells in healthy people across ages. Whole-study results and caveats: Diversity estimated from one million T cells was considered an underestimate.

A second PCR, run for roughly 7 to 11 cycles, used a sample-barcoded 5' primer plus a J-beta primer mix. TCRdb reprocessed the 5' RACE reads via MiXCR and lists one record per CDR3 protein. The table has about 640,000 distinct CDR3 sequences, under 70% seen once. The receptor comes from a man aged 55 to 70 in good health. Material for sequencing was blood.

The CDR3 loop is CALIAGDTYNEQFF. CDR3 sequence (DNA): TGCGCCCTTATAGCGGGGGATACCTACAATGAGCAGTTCTTC. The genes are TRBV10-3 and TRBJ2-1; 9 positions agree with TRBD2. Germline CDR1 reads ENHRY; CDR2 reads SYGVKD. The length of the CDR3 is 14 residues.